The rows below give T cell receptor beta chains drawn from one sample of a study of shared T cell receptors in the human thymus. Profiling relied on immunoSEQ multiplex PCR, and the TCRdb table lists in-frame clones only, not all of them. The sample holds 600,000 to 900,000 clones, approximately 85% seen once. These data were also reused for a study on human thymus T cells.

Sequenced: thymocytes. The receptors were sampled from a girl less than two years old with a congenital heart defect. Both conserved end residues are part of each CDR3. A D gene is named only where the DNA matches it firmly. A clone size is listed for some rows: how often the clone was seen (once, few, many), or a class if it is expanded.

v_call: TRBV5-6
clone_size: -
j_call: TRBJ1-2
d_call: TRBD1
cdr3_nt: TGTGCCAGCAGCTTGGGACAGGGTTTCTATGGCTACACCTTC
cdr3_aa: CASSLGQGFYGYTF

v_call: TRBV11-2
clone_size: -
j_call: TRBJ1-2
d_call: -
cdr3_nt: TGTGCCAGCAGCGTCAACAGGGACTATGGCTACACCTTC
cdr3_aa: CASSVNRDYGYTF

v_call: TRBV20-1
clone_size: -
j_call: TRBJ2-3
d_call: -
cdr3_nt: TGCAGTGCCCTCGGGGATACGCAGTATTTT
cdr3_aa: CSALGDTQYF

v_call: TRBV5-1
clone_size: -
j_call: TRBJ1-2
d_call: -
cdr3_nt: TGCGCCAGCAGAGGAGAGGGATTGCGAGGCTACACCTTC
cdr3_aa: CASRGEGLRGYTF

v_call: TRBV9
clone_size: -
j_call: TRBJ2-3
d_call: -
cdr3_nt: TGTGCCAGCAGCCTCCGACAGGAGGACACAGATACGCAGTATTTT
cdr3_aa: CASSLRQEDTDTQYF

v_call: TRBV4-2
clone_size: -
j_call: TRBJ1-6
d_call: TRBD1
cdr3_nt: TGTGCCAGCAGCCAAAATAAGACAGGGGGTAATTCACCCCTCCACTTT
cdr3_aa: CASSQNKTGGNSPLHF

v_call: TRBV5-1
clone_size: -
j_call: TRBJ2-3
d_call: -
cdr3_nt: TGCGCCAGCAGCTTGTCGGGAGTCCAAAGCACAGATACGCAGTATTTT
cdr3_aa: CASSLSGVQSTDTQYF

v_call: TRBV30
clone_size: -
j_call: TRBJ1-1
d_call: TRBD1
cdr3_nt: TGTGCCTGGAGCCACCTCCACAGGGGGAGGGAGACTGAAGCTTTCTTT
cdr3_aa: CAWSHLHRGRETEAFF

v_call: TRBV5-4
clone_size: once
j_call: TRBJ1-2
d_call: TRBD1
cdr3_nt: TGTGCCAGCAGCTTTTGGGGGACAGTGTGGCGCGGGGGCTACACCTTC
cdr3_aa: CASSFWGTVWRGGYTF

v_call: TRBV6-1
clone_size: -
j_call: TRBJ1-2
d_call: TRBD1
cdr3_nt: TGTGCCAGCAGTGACATCGAGCTAGGACAGGGGAAGGGACATGGCTACACCTTC
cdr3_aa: CASSDIELGQGKGHGYTF

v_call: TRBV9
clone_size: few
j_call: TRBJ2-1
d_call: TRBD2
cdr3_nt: TGTGCCAGCAGCGTAGGATTCAGCGGGGGGCACCATGAGCAGTTCTTC
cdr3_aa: CASSVGFSGGHHEQFF

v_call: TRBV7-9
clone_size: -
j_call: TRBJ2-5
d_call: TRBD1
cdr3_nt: TGTGCCAGCAGTAAGCTGCGGGACAGGGGATACACAGAGACCCAGTACTTC
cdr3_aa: CASSKLRDRGYTETQYF

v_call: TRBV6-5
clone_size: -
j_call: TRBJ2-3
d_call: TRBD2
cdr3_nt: TGTGCCAGCAGTCTGGGGGGGGCAGATACGCAGTATTTT
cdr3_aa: CASSLGGADTQYF

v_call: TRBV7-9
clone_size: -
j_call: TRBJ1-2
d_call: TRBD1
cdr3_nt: TGTGCCAGCAGCCTCCGGGACAGGTTCGAAATTAACTATGGCTACACCTTC
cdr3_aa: CASSLRDRFEINYGYTF

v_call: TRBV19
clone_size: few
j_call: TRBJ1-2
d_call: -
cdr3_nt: TGTGCCAGTAGTACTAGGTGGGGGGACTATGGCTACACCTTC
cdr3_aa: CASSTRWGDYGYTF

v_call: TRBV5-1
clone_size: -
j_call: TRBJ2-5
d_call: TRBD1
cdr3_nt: TGCGCCAGCAGCTTGGATGGGACAGGGGGCCCAGCCCAGTACTTC
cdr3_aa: CASSLDGTGGPAQYF

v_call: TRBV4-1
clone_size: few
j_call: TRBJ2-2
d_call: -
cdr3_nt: TGCGCCAGCACCCAGGGGGGGTTGGACACCGGGGAGCTGTTTTTT
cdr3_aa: CASTQGGLDTGELFF

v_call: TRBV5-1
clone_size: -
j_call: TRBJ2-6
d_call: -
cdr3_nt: TGCGCCAGCCTAAGTCCCGGGGGTTTTGGGGCCAACGTCCTGACTTTC
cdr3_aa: CASLSPGGFGANVLTF

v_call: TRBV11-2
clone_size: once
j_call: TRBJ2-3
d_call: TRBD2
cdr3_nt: TGTGCCAGCAGCGCCCATACTAGCGGGGGGGCCGCGGGAACTGATACGCAGTATTTT
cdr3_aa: CASSAHTSGGAAGTDTQYF

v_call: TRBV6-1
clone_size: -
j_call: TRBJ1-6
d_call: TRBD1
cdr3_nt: TGTGCCAGCACCGGGACAGCGAATTCACCCCTCCACTTT
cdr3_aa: CASTGTANSPLHF

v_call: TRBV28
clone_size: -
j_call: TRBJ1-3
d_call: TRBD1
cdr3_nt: TGTGCCAGCAGCCAACTCAACCCCGGACAGGTCTACTCTGGAAACACCATATATTTT
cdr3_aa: CASSQLNPGQVYSGNTIYF

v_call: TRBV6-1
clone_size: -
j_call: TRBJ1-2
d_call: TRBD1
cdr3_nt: TGTGCCAGCAGTGTAATTGGGACAGGCGACTATGGCTACACCTTC
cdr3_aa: CASSVIGTGDYGYTF

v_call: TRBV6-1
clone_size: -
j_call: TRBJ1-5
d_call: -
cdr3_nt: TGTGCCAGCAGTGAGGCCAGGGAGGGTGGGGTGCCCCAGCATTTT
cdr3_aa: CASSEAREGGVPQHF

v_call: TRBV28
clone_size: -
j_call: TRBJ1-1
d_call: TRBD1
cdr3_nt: TGTGCCAGCAGTCACCCTCATCAGGGGGGTAACACTGAAGCTTTCTTT
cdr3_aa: CASSHPHQGGNTEAFF

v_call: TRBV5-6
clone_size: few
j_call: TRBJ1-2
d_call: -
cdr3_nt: TGTGCCAGCAGCCCTAGTCGGATAAACTATGGCTACACCTTC
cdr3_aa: CASSPSRINYGYTF

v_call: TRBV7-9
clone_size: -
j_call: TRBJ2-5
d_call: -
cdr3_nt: TGTGCCAGCAGCTTGGGTGACAGAACTCGGACCCAGTACTTC
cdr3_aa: CASSLGDRTRTQYF

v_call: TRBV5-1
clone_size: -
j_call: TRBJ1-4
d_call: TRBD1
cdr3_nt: TGCGCCAGCAGCTTGGTTCTGGTTGACAGGGTGGACGTTCGTGAAAAACTGTTTTTT
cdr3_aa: CASSLVLVDRVDVREKLFF

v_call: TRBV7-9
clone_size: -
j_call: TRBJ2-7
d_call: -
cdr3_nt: TGTGCCAGCAGCCCTCAAGCAGGGGCGCTTTTTTACTACGAGCAGTACTTC
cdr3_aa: CASSPQAGALFYYEQYF

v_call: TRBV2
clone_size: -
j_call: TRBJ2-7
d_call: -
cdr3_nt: TGTGCCAGCAGTGAAGCGTTAAACAGGGCGATTCCTTCCTACGAGCAGTACTTC
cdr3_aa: CASSEALNRAIPSYEQYF

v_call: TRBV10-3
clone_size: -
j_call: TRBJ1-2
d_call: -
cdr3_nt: TGTGCCATCACCCGAACGGACAGCTATGGCTACACCTTC
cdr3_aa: CAITRTDSYGYTF

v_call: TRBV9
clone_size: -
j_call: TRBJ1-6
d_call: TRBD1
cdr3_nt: TGTGCCAGCAGCGTAGGGGTCGGGGGACAGGGAACTTCACCCCTCCACTTT
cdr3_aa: CASSVGVGGQGTSPLHF

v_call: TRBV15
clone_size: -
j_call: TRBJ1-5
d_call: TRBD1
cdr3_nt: TGTGCCACCAGCAGAGCTACAGGGGCCTATAGCAATCAGCCCCAGCATTTT
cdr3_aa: CATSRATGAYSNQPQHF

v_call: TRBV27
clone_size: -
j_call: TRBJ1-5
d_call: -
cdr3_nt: TGTGCCAGCCGTAATACGCGAGGGGGTCTGGTGCAGCCCCAGCATTTT
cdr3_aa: CASRNTRGGLVQPQHF

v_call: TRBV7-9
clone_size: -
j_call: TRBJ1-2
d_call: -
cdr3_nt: TGTGCCAGCAGCTTAGAAGCTGGCTACACCTTC
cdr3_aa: CASSLEAGYTF

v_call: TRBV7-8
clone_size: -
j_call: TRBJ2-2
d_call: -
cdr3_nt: TGTGCCAGCACCCCCCAGTACCTCAGGATATCGAACACCGGGGAGCTGTTTTTT
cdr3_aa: CASTPQYLRISNTGELFF

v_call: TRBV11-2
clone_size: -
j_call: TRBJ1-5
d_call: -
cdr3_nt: TGTGCCAGCAGCCCCAGGATCAATCAGCCCCAGCATTTT
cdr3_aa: CASSPRINQPQHF

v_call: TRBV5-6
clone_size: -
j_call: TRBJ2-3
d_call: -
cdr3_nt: TGTGCCAGCAGCTTGGGGGCTGGAGATACGCAGTATTTT
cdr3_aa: CASSLGAGDTQYF

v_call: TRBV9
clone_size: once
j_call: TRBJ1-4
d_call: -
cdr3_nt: TGTGCCAGCAGCGTAGCGAGCCTTACAACTAATGAAAAACTGTTTTTT
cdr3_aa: CASSVASLTTNEKLFF

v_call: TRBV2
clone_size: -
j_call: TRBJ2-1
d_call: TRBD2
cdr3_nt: TGTGCCAGCGCCCTCCCCCCCAGCGGGGGGGGTTACAATGAGCAGTTCTTC
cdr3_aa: CASALPPSGGGYNEQFF

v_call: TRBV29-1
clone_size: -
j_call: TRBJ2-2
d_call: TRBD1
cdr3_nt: TGCAGCGTTCAGGGGACAGGGAACACCGGGGAGCTGTTTTTT
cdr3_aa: CSVQGTGNTGELFF

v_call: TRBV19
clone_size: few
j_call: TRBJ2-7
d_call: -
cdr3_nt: TGTGCCAGTAGTATCGCCCTGGCGGGGAGCTCCTACGAGCAGTACTTC
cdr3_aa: CASSIALAGSSYEQYF

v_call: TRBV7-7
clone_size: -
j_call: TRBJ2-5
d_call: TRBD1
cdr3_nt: TGTGCTAGCAGCTTAGTTTTTGGGGACAGCCAAGAGACCCAGTACTTC
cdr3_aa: CASSLVFGDSQETQYF

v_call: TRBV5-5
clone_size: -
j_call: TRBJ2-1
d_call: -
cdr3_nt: TGTGCCAGCAGCTTGTCAGGGCTACGAACAAAGTTCTTC
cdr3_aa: CASSLSGLRTKFF

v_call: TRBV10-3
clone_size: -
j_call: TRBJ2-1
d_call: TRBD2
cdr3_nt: TGTGCCATCAGTCCGGGGGGGGCGCAGTACAATGAGCAGTTCTTC
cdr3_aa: CAISPGGAQYNEQFF

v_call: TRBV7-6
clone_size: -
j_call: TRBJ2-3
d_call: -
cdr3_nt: TGTGCCAGCAGCTTACGTCGGAGGAGCACAGATACGCAGTATTTT
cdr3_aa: CASSLRRRSTDTQYF

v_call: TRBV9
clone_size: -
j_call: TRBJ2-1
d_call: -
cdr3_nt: TGTGCCAGCAGCGTACGGGTGTGGAATGAGCAGTTCTTC
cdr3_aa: CASSVRVWNEQFF

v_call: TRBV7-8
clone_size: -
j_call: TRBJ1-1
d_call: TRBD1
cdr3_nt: TGTGCCAGCAGCTCCCGCGGGACAGCCTCGAACACTGAAGCTTTCTTT
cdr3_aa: CASSSRGTASNTEAFF

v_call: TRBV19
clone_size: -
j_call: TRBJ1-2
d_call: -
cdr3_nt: TGTGCCAGTAGTACTCGGAGGCGAGGTGGCTACACCTTC
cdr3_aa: CASSTRRRGGYTF

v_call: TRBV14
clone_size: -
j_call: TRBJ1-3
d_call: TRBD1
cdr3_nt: TGTGCCAGCAGCCAGCTGATACAGGGGAACTCTGGAAACACCATATATTTT
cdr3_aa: CASSQLIQGNSGNTIYF

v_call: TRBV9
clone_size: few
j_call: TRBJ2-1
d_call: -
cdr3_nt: TGTGCCAGCAGCGCAACAGGGCCGCGGAATGAGCAGTTCTTC
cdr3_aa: CASSATGPRNEQFF

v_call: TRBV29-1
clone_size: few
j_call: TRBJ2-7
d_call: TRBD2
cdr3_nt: TGCAGCGTTGTACATACGCGGGGAGGGCCCTACGAGCAGTACTTC
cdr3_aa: CSVVHTRGGPYEQYF

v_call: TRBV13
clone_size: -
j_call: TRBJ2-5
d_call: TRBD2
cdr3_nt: TGTGCCAGCAGCCCTGCCTCCGATGGGACTAGCGGTTTAGAGACCCAGTACTTC
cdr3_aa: CASSPASDGTSGLETQYF